Below, one T cell receptor beta chain is given with its context. The V gene lost 2 bases and the J gene lost 6 bases, with 15 bases spanning the gap. CDR1 and CDR2 from the germline V gene are SGHNT and YYREEE (reference sequence). The CDR3 length is 15 residues. TCRdb used MiXCR to reprocess the RT-PCR reads, holding one entry per CDR3 protein. The repertoire has hundreds of thousands of distinct CDR3 sequences, about 14% of them found once; the top ten carry roughly 4%. This sequence joins TRBV5-4 and TRBJ2-4; D is uncertain. The sequenced sample consisted of memory CD4+ T cells from blood. This clonotype was obtained from a female donor in good health, serving as a healthy control. The CDR3 region is CASSFKEYGLNIQYF. The CDR3 region has the DNA TGTGCCAGCAGCTTTAAGGAGTATGGGTTAAACATTCAGTACTTC.